A single sample gave rise to the 23 T cell receptor beta chains below, sequenced in a study of cytomegalovirus exposure and HLA in healthy donors. Both 60 Vbeta primers and 13 Jbeta primers went into the PCR. Some clones are missing from TCRdb's copy, which holds only in-frame ones; the method was immunoSEQ multiplex PCR. This table has more than 110,000 clones, 60% to 80% appearing once. Sequenced sample: PBMCs. These receptors came from a male donor in good health and CMV-seronegative.

This rearrangement joins TRBV5-8 to TRBJ2-5; D is uncertain. V was shortened by 1 base and J by 0 bases, with 10 bases between the two germline ends. This CDR3 comprises 15 residues. Germline assignment: CDR1 SGHTS and CDR2 YDEGEE. CDR3 sequence: CASSLYESYQETQYF. CDR3 coding DNA: TGTGCCAGCAGCTTGTATGAAAGCTACCAAGAGACCCAGTACTTC.

V gene TRBV19 combines with J gene TRBJ1-5; perhaps TRBD1 as D (6 bases). This CDR3 has 12 residues. Trimming stripped 5 bases from V and 15 bases from J, with 17 bases between. Germline values: CDR1 LNHDA, CDR2 SQIVND (reference sequence). Here the CDR3 reads CASSGGRGEWHF. CDR3 bases: TGTGCCAGTAGTGGGGGGAGGGGGGAATGGCATTTT. The whole variable domain, remainder taken from reference TRBV19 and TRBJ1-5, is DGGITQSPKYLFRKEGQNVTLSCEQNLNHDAMYWYRQDPGQGLRLIYYSQIVNDFQKGDIAEGYSVSREKKESFPLTVTSAQKNPTAFYLCASSGGRGEWHFGDGTRLSIL.

This chain's CDR3 is CASSQGGSSYEQYF. The CDR3 nucleotides read TGTGCCAGCAGCCAAGGAGGGTCCTCCTACGAGCAGTACTTC. The chain joins TRBV14 to TRBJ2-7; D is possibly TRBD2 (5 bases). V lost 1 base and J lost 0, with 7 bases in between. CDR3 length: 14 amino acids. The germline CDR1 and CDR2 sequences are SGHDN and FVKESK.

This clone showed up just once. The V and J genes are TRBV7-9 and TRBJ1-1, with unresolved D. This CDR3 is 13 amino acids long. The germline V and J ends were trimmed by 5 bases and 4 bases, with 11 bases remaining between them. Germline V gene sequence: CDR1 SEHNR, CDR2 FQNEAQ (reference sequence). The CDR3 DNA sequence: TGTGCCAGCAGCCCTTCTCTCCCCACTGAAGCTTTCTTT. Encoded protein: CASSPSLPTEAFF.

The rearrangement uses TRBV11-3 and TRBJ2-5; TRBD1 matches at 7 bases. The end of the DNA is better explained by TRBJ2-7, so the J call may be wrong. Germline lookup yields CDR1 SGHNT and CDR2 YENEEA. CDR3 size: 14 residues. This CDR3 is CASSRGGAPGEQYF. Here the CDR3 DNA reads TGTGCCAGCAGCCGAGGGGGCGCCCCCGGCGAGCAGTACTTC.

This sequence joins TRBV15 and TRBJ1-2; no clear D gene. The germline CDR1 and CDR2 sequences are LNHNV and YYDKDF (reference sequence). This CDR3 contains 13 residues. V was clipped by 3 bases and J by 7 bases, with 12 bases between them. The CDR3 bases are TGTGCCACCAGCAGTCTCGAGGCGGGTGGCTACACCTTC. The encoded protein is CATSSLEAGGYTF.

V and J are TRBV2 and TRBJ2-2, with 8 bases identical to TRBD1. The CDR3 consists of 15 residues. CDR1 and CDR2 from the germline V gene are SNHLY and FYNNEI. V shed 8 bases, J shed 4 bases, and the junction held 9 bases outside the gene matches. DNA of the CDR3: TGTGCCAGCGGGGGGATCGGGACAGGCACCGGGGAGCTGTTTTTT. Amino acid sequence: CASGGIGTGTGELFF.

The V call is TRBV27, the J call TRBJ1-4, with a tentative D call TRBD1 (5 bases). With 5 bases removed from V and 8 bases from J, the gap between germline ends came to 12 bases. This CDR3 has 13 residues. The germline CDR1 and CDR2 sequences are MNHEY and SMNVEV (reference sequence). CDR3 residues: CASSTRVREKLFF. The CDR3, as DNA: TGTGCCAGCAGTACCAGGGTTCGGGAAAAACTGTTTTTT.

This chain links TRBV19 with TRBJ2-1; 11 bases line up with TRBD2. With 10 bases clipped from V and 4 bases from J, the junction kept 9 bases outside the gene matches. The CDR3 extends over 15 amino acids. CDR1 is LNHDA and CDR2 is SQIVND in the germline V gene (reference sequence). The CDR3 loop is CATKQTSGDYNEQFF. CDR3 in DNA: TGTGCCACTAAGCAGACTAGCGGGGATTACAATGAGCAGTTCTTC.

The rearrangement links TRBV10-1 to TRBJ2-3; weak D call: TRBD2 (6 bases). The CDR3 extends over 15 amino acids. V lost 4 bases and J lost 1, with 12 bases in between. Germline values: CDR1 WNHNN, CDR2 SYGVQD (reference sequence). The CDR3 loop reads CASSAGGAGTDTQYF. CDR3 sequence (DNA): TGCGCCAGCAGTGCTGGCGGGGCGGGCACAGATACGCAGTATTTT.

V and J are TRBV19 and TRBJ1-6; TRBD1 agrees at 8 bases. Germline loops: CDR1 LNHDA, CDR2 SQIVND (reference sequence). Unmatched junction bases numbered 0, after V lost 5 bases and J lost 6 bases. The CDR3 sequence is 13 residues long. The CDR3 region has the DNA TGTGCCAGTAGTGACAGGGGTAATTCACCCCTCCACTTT. It codes for CASSDRGNSPLHF.

The chain combines TRBV4-1 with TRBJ1-4, with D perhaps matching TRBD1 (6 bases). The CDR3 covers 16 residues. The V end lost 1 base, the J end lost 4 bases, and 13 bases lay between the germline ends. CDR1 and CDR2 from the germline V gene are MGHRA and YSYEKL. The chain's CDR3 is CASSQVVTGVNEKLFF. CDR3 DNA: TGCGCCAGCAGCCAAGTAGTGACAGGTGTTAATGAAAAACTGTTTTTT.

The chain links TRBV7-6 to TRBJ1-4; a possible D gene is TRBD1 (6 bases). The ends were cut back, 2 bases at V and 8 bases at J, with 15 bases in the middle. The CDR3 is 15 residues long. The germline V gene encodes CDR1 SGHVS and CDR2 FNYEAQ. The CDR3 here is CASSLYRQDFEKLFF. The DNA for the CDR3 is TGTGCCAGCAGCTTATACAGACAGGACTTCGAAAAACTGTTTTTT.

The chain carries TRBV2 and TRBJ1-2; no clear D gene. Germline CDR1 is SNHLY and CDR2 is FYNNEI. This CDR3 has 13 residues. Trimming pared 3 bases from V and 2 bases from J, leaving 7 bases between. Here the CDR3 reads CASSDAGNYGYTF. CDR3 DNA: TGTGCCAGCAGTGACGCAGGAAACTATGGCTACACCTTC.

The rearrangement uses TRBV5-1 and TRBJ2-7; weak D call: TRBD2 (5 bases). CDR1 and CDR2 (germline): SGHRS, YFSETQ. CDR3 length: 15 residues. The ends were cut back, 6 bases at V and 2 bases at J, with 18 bases in the middle. The CDR3 spells CASKDEGISPYEQYF. The CDR3 DNA sequence: TGCGCCAGCAAGGACGAGGGTATCTCCCCCTACGAGCAGTACTTC.

The table lists this clone with a count of one. This chain links TRBV27 with TRBJ2-2; 8 bases agree with TRBD2. The ends lost 6 bases at V and 3 bases at J; junction bases unmatched: 6. Germline values: CDR1 MNHEY, CDR2 SMNVEV (reference sequence). This CDR3 has 15 amino acids. This chain's CDR3 is CASRDSGVDTGELFF. CDR3 in DNA: TGTGCCAGCAGGGATAGCGGGGTGGACACCGGGGAGCTGTTTTTT.

Note on this clone: The sample carries other DNA sequences with the same CDR3. The gene calls are TRBV6-6 and TRBJ1-6; D remains ambiguous. The V end lost 2 bases, the J end lost 9 bases, and 14 bases lay between the germline ends. Germline-derived CDR1 and CDR2 are MNHNY and SVGAGI (reference sequence). There are 15 residues in the CDR3. As DNA, the CDR3 is TGTGCCAGCAGTTACGATGGTCTAGGGAGTTCACCCCTCCACTTT. It yields the protein CASSYDGLGSSPLHF.

The chain recombines TRBV30 with TRBJ2-2; D not certain. The CDR3 is made up of 11 amino acids. CDR1 and CDR2 from the germline V gene are GTSNPN and SVGIG (reference sequence). Trimming removed 3 bases from V and 7 bases from J, with 6 bases in between. The CDR3 is CAWSNGGELFF. The CDR3 coding sequence is TGTGCCTGGAGCAACGGCGGGGAGCTGTTTTTT.

This chain links TRBV6-5 with TRBJ1-5; D remains ambiguous. Trimming stripped 5 bases from V and 4 bases from J, with 9 bases between. This CDR3 contains 13 residues. Germline values: CDR1 MNHEY, CDR2 SVGAGI. CDR3 loop: CASSPFRNQPQHF. The CDR3, as DNA: TGTGCCAGCAGTCCTTTCAGAAATCAGCCCCAGCATTTT.

The chain carries TRBV4-3 and TRBJ1-3; the D is unclear. The CDR3 is 13 amino acids. Germline V gene sequence: CDR1 LGHNA, CDR2 YSLEER. The germline V and J ends were trimmed by 0 bases and 2 bases, with 2 bases remaining between them. The CDR3 coding sequence is TGCGCCAGCAGCCAAGACGCTGGAAACACCATATATTTT. Its translation is CASSQDAGNTIYF.

The V and J genes are TRBV7-3 and TRBJ1-1; 9 bases map to TRBD1. CDR1 and CDR2 from the germline V gene are SGHTA and FQGTGA. V was clipped by 5 bases and J by 4 bases; unmatched bases: 5. CDR3 length: 14 amino acids. CDR3 protein: CASSEGQGGTEAFF. CDR3 nucleotide sequence: TGTGCCAGCAGCGAGGGACAGGGAGGCACTGAAGCTTTCTTT. Full variable domain (missing parts from reference TRBV7-3 and TRBJ1-1): GAGVSQTPSNKVTEKGKYVELRCDPISGHTALYWYRQSLGQGPEFLIYFQGTGAADDSGLPNDRFFAVRPEGSVSTLKIQRTERGDSAVYLCASSEGQGGTEAFFGQGTRLTVV.

V and J are TRBV7-2 and TRBJ2-4, with D tentatively TRBD2 (6 bases). Between the trimmed V and J ends, which lost 1 base and 5 bases, there was a span of 9 bases. The CDR3 spans 14 residues. Looked up from germline, CDR1 is SGHTA and CDR2 is FQGNSA. The CDR3: CASSLVWGENIQYF. CDR3 bases: TGTGCCAGCAGCTTAGTTTGGGGGGAAAACATTCAGTACTTC. Together with reference TRBV7-2 and TRBJ2-4, the CDR3 gives the full variable domain: GAGVSQSPSNKVTEKGKDVELRCDPISGHTALYWYRQSLGQGLEFLIYFQGNSAPDKSGLPSDRFSAERTGGSVSTLTIQRTQQEDSAVYLCASSLVWGENIQYFGAGTRLSVL.

The chain employs TRBV15 and TRBJ2-1; 8 positions match TRBD1. Losses at the gene ends were 5 bases for V and 12 bases for J; bases not matched to a gene: 9. The CDR3 loop spans 13 amino acids. Looked up from germline, CDR1 is LNHNV and CDR2 is YYDKDF (reference sequence). CDR3 sequence reads: CATSDRGKFGQFF. In DNA, the CDR3 is TGTGCCACCAGCGACAGGGGAAAGTTTGGGCAGTTCTTC.